Described below is a single T cell receptor (beta chain) sequence and its context. The antigen is undetermined. The data were produced by immunoSEQ multiplex PCR, yet TCRdb's version contains in-frame clones alone and is incomplete. The data show around 18,000 clones, with roughly 80% seen just once and roughly 7% held by the top ten. The V gene's germline CDR1 is SGHTA and CDR2 FQGNSA. This CDR3 spans 14 amino acids. Germline trimming cut 4 bases from V and 4 bases from J; bases unmatched to any gene: 2. This sample stems from a study of pediatric ulcerative colitis. Study outcomes and limitations: A couple of rectal CDR3 clonotypes occurred in all ulcerative colitis patients.

During colonoscopy, one to two rectal pinch biopsies were collected. V and J are TRBV7-2 and TRBJ2-5, with 11 bases lining up with TRBD2. The sequence was collected from a boy younger than 18 with moderate ulcerative colitis. Sequenced: gut tissue. The CDR3 region has the DNA TGTGCCAGCAGCTCACTAGCGGGAGTAGAGACCCAGTACTTC. This sequence encodes CASSSLAGVETQYF.